Reported below is one T cell receptor (beta chain). Its antigen is still unknown. The sample belongs to a study of T cells expressing NK-cell markers (dated by TCRdb to 2020 to 2021). Broadly, across the study: About eight donors provided sorted CD3+CD56+NKG2C+, CD3+CD56+NKG2C- and CD3+CD56-NKG2C+ T-cell subsets, whose TCR beta-chain repertoires were profiled. All eight donors whose samples were sequenced were randomly selected healthy volunteers, three of them men and five women. Of the eight sequenced donors, seven were found to be HCMV-seropositive and one was found to be HCMV-seronegative. Libraries were sequenced as 2 x 150 bp reads on Illumina HiSeq 2000/2500, MiSeq or NextSeq. Study-wide findings and limitations: Those dominant clonotypes were again the most abundant among CD3+CD56-NKG2C+ cells in a few donors, at about 25-60.1%. In roughly 6 donors, the dominant CD3+CD56+NKG2C+ clonotypes ranked among the top 10 CD8+ clonotypes, making up 1.0-7.0% of CD8+ T cells. Whether the expanded NKG2C-expressing T cell clones were specific for HCMV antigens was left unclear.

To determine HCMV serostatus, a commercial ELISA kit was used to detect HCMV-specific IgG in serum. Peripheral blood mononuclear cells were isolated from blood by Ficoll density gradient centrifugation. Its CDR3 holds 14 amino acids, cysteine through phenylalanine. No DNA sequence is on record. Taken from the germline V gene, the CDR1 and CDR2 loops are SQVTM and ANQGSEA. Sequenced on an Illumina HiSeq 2000. TCR beta cDNA libraries were prepared using 5'RACE template switching, which introduced a universal primer site and unique molecular identifiers. cDNA synthesis was primed from the TCR beta constant segment, followed by two successive PCR amplification steps. Concerning the study's data processing: MIGEC handled demultiplexing of the reads and grouping by UMI, while MiTCR was used to assemble and quantify clonotypes. Only TCR cDNA sequences supported by at least two reads were kept to exclude erroneous sequences. The tcR package was used for downstream repertoire analysis, with clonotypes matched between fractions based on CDR3 nucleotide sequence plus V segment. VDJmatch was used to annotate antigen specificity against VDJdb, with one amino acid substitution in CDR3 allowed. Each entry corresponds to one CDR3 protein sequence from reads that TCRdb reprocessed, and DNA is not given. The authors' filters were not applied to this entry. The sample has 300,000 to 500,000 distinct CDR3 sequences on record. The ten largest clones take up about 10% of the sample.

The chain joins TRBV29-1 to TRBJ1-1. The sequencing sample was made of blood T cells: a sorted CD56 or NKG2C T cell subset, CD4+ or CD8+ T cells, or bulk PBMC T cells (not recorded which). This clonotype was obtained from a woman in her forties or fifties in good health. Donor details come from another sample of the same person, matched by shared clones. CDR3 loop: CSVEDPERNTEAFF. Where the CDR3 stops, the reference TRBV29-1 and TRBJ1-1 genes take over; the full variable domain is SAVISQKPSRDICQRGTSLTIQCQVDSQVTMMFWYRQQPGQSLTLIATANQGSEATYESGFVIDKFPISRPNLTFSTLTVSNMSPEDSSIYLCSVEDPERNTEAFFGQGTRLTVV.